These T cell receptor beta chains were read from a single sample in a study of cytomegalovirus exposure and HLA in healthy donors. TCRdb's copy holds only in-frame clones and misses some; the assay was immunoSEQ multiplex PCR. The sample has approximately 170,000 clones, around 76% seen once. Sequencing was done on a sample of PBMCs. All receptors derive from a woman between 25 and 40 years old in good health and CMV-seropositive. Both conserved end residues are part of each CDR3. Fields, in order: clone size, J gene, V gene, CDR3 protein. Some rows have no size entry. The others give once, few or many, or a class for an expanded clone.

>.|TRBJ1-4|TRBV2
CASSGGATNEKLFF
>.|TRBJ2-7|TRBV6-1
CASSEEENVSYEQYF
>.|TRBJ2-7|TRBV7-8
CASSTFRTGYRHEQYF
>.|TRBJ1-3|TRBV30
CAWSVSGGISGNTIYF
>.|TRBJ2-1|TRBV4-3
CASSQAIGLAGSNEQFF
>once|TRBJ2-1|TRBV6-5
CASTGRGGEQFF
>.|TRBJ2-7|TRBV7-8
CASSGEGRNYEQYF
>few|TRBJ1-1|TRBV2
CASSADTEAFF
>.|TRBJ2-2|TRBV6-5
CASSVRDSRELFF
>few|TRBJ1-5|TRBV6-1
CASSEYAGREYQPQHF
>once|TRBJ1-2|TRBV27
CASSLGRAESGYTF
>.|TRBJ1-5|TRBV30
CAWSVSRTGNSNQPQHF
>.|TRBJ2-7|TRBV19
CASSPPGQIYEQYF
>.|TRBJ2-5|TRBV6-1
CASSLQANQETQYF
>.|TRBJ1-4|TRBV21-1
CASSSTTGTDYNEKLFF
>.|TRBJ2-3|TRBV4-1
CASSLRWEGRADTQYF
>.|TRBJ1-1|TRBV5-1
CASSYGQSPEAFF
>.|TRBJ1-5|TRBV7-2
CASSLDRGGQPQHF
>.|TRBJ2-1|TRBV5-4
CASSSRVNEQFF
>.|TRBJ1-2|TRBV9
CASSAGQGVHGYTF
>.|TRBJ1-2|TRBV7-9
CASSLSGQAYLYGYTF
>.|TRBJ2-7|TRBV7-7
CASSPGPGEQYF
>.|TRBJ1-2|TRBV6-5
CASSYDFSGLYGYTF
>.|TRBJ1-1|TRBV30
CAWSSGQWDTEAFF
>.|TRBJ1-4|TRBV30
CAWSVGGGNEKLFF
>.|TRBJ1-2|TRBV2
CASSLKRDSSNYGYTF
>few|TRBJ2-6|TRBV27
CASTTKTGNPRGANVLTF
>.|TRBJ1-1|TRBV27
CASSLSEGTEAFF
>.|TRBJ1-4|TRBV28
CASSLSGQGNEKLFF
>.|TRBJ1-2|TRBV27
CASRRQGASYGYTF
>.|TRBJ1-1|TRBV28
CASSFLKVGAMNTEAFF
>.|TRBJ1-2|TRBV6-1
CASSREWEDLTF
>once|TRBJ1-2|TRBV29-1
CSGGTGGSHGYTF
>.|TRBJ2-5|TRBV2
CASRADQETQYF
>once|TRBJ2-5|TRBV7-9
CASRARREGETQYF
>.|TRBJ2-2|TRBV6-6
CASSYSRTYTGELFF
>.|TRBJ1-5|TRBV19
CASTKGHDSNQPQHF
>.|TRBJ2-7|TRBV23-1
CASSQWKLRDRLYEQYF
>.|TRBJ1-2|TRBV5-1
CASSLLGQATYGYTF
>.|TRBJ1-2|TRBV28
CASSQGSFGYTF
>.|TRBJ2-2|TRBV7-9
CASSWDSNTGELFF
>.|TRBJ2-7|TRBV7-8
CASSLAAVQLRTATYEQYF